These T cell receptor beta chains were read from a single sample in a study of vaccination and CD4 T cells after COVID-19. For these TCRs, the target antigens are not known. TCRdb itself ran the PCR reads through MiXCR, one entry per CDR3 protein. The sample has roughly 7,600 distinct CDR3 sequences; 20% are singletons. Here the sequenced sample was CD4+ T cells from blood, cultured in vitro, taken after SARS-CoV-2 vaccination. All receptors derive from a human donor who had recovered from COVID-19. Each CDR3 is given with its conserved first and last residue. Each record gives: clone size, CDR3 length, J gene, V gene, D gene, CDR3 DNA, CDR3 protein. The D gene is left open where the match is weak. Size tells how often a clone was seen (once, few, many) or the class of an expanded clone, and some rows leave it out.

>medium-sized|14|TRBJ2-7|TRBV7-2|.
TGTGCCAGCAGCTTAGGGGGGAAATATTACGAGCAGTACTTC
CASSLGGKYYEQYF
>.|15|TRBJ2-2|TRBV7-3|TRBD2
TGTGCCAGCAGCTTCAGCGGGGGGAACACCGGGGAGCTGTTTTTT
CASSFSGGNTGELFF
>.|14|TRBJ2-5|TRBV2|TRBD2
TGTGCCAGCAGTTTACTAGCGGGGGTAGGGACCCAGTACTTC
CASSLLAGVGTQYF
>.|15|TRBJ2-1|TRBV20-1|TRBD2
TGCAGTGCCATAGCGGGAGGGCCGAGATACAATGAGCAGTTCTTC
CSAIAGGPRYNEQFF
>.|17|TRBJ2-6|TRBV11-3|.
TGTGCCAGCAGCTTAGAGGCCGTCGTCTCTGGGGCCAACGTCCTGACTTTC
CASSLEAVVSGANVLTF
>.|13|TRBJ1-1|TRBV6-1|.
TGTGCCAGTAGAGTCCCGGGACGGATTGAAGCTTTCTTT
CASRVPGRIEAFF
>medium-sized|15|TRBJ2-7|TRBV27|TRBD2
TGTGCCAGCAGGCCAGGAGGACTAGCGATGTACGAGCAGTACTTC
CASRPGGLAMYEQYF
>large|14|TRBJ1-2|TRBV28|.
TGTGCCAGCAGTTTAGCTACAGGTTTTGAAGGCTACACCTTC
CASSLATGFEGYTF
>few|20|TRBJ2-3|TRBV7-6|TRBD2
TGTGCCAGCAGCCTCCCGATGGGACTAGCGGGGGGACGGGGTTTGGATACGCAGTATTTT
CASSLPMGLAGGRGLDTQYF
>.|13|TRBJ1-2|TRBV2|.
TGTGCCAGCAGTGATGCCGCGGGTTATGGCTACACCTTC
CASSDAAGYGYTF
>.|15|TRBJ2-2|TRBV7-2|.
TGTGCCAGCAGTCCGCCGGGGGCTTACACCGGGGAGCTGTTTTTT
CASSPPGAYTGELFF
>.|15|TRBJ1-6|TRBV28|TRBD1
TGTGCCAGCAGTGCCCCGGGACAGGGTTATTCACCCCTCCACTTT
CASSAPGQGYSPLHF
>.|17|TRBJ2-7|TRBV18|.
TGTGCCAGCTCACCACTGCAGGGATCGATATTATCCTACGAGCAGTACTTC
CASSPLQGSILSYEQYF